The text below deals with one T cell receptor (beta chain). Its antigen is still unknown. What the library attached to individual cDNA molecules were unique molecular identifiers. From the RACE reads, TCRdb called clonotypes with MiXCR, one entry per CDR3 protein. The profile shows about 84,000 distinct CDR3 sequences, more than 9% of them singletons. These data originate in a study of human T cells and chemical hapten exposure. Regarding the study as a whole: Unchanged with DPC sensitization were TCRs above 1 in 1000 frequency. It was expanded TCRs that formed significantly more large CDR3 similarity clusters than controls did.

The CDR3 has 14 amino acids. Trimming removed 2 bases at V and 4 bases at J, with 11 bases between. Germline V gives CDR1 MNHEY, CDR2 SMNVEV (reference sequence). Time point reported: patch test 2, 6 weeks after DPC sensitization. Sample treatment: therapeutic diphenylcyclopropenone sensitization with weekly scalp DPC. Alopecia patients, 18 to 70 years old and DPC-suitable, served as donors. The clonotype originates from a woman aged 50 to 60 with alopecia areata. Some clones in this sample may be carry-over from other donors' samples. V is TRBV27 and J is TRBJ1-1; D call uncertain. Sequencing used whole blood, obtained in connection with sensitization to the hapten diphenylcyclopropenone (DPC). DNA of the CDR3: TGTGCCAGCAGTTTACAGATGGCGGGCACTGAAGCTTTCTTT. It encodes CASSLQMAGTEAFF.